This is a list of T cell receptor beta chains from one sample in a study of CD8+ T cells in alopecia areata. Method: immunoSEQ multiplex PCR; TCRdb's copy keeps in-frame clones and lacks some. In the table there are about 210,000 clones, roughly 56% of which are singletons. The specimen comprised CD4+ T cells sorted from blood, sampled at week 4, from a patient treated with tofacitinib. The receptor set was obtained from a human donor with alopecia areata. Both conserved end residues are part of each CDR3. The D gene is left open where the match is weak. Size is omitted from some rows. Given values are once, few, many or a class for expanded clones.

D	V	size	J	DNA	CDR3
NA	TRBV11-2	once	TRBJ1-1	TGTGCCAGCAGCTCCGAGAGGGGGTACACTGAAGCTTTCTTT	CASSSERGYTEAFF
NA	TRBV5-1	NA	TRBJ2-2	TGCGCCAGCAGCTGGGGGGAGACCACCGGGGAGCTGTTTTTT	CASSWGETTGELFF
NA	TRBV18	once	TRBJ2-2	TGTGCCAGCTCACCCCCGGGTCTTTTGAACACCGGGGAGCTGTTTTTT	CASSPPGLLNTGELFF
NA	TRBV5-1	NA	TRBJ2-1	TGCGCCAGCAGCTTGGACGGGACTTACAATGAGCAGTTCTTC	CASSLDGTYNEQFF
TRBD2	TRBV4-1	NA	TRBJ2-3	TGCGCCAGCAGTCGAGGCAATAGCGGGGCGGGCACAGATACGCAGTATTTT	CASSRGNSGAGTDTQYF
NA	TRBV30	NA	TRBJ1-4	TGTGCCTGGAAAGGTGGAGAAAAACTGTTTTTT	CAWKGGEKLFF
NA	TRBV11-2	NA	TRBJ2-1	TGTGCCAGCGGCGGCGGGGCAGCGCCCAATGAGCAGTTCTTC	CASGGGAAPNEQFF
TRBD2	TRBV11-3	once	TRBJ2-7	TGTGCCAGCAGCTTAGCGCGGGGGGTAACATCCTACGAGCAGTACTTC	CASSLARGVTSYEQYF
TRBD1	TRBV4-3	NA	TRBJ1-2	TGCGCCAGCAGCCAAGACCGTCAGGGGGTCATTGGCTACACCTTC	CASSQDRQGVIGYTF
TRBD1	TRBV30	NA	TRBJ1-2	TGTGCCTGGACCACAACGGGACAGGGGAGCTATGGCTACACCTTC	CAWTTTGQGSYGYTF
NA	TRBV10-2	few	TRBJ2-5	TGCGCCAGCAGTGAGGAGGGAGAGACCCAGTACTTC	CASSEEGETQYF
TRBD1	TRBV14	few	TRBJ2-7	TGTGCCAGCAGCCAAAACAGGGGCTACGAGCAGTACTTC	CASSQNRGYEQYF
NA	TRBV7-2	NA	TRBJ2-3	TGTGCCAGCAGCTTAGACAGGGCGAGAGATACGCAGTATTTT	CASSLDRARDTQYF
NA	TRBV27	NA	TRBJ2-3	TGTGCCAGCAGTCTATCACAGGTCACAGATACGCAGTATTTT	CASSLSQVTDTQYF
NA	TRBV30	NA	TRBJ1-1	TGTGCCGGGATCTCAGGAGCTGAAGCTTTCTTT	CAGISGAEAFF
NA	TRBV29-1	NA	TRBJ1-2	TGCAGCGCTTTCGACAGAATCTATGGCTACACCTTC	CSAFDRIYGYTF
TRBD1	TRBV30	few	TRBJ1-6	TGTGCCTGGACACCGACAGGGAACTCACCCCTCCACTTT	CAWTPTGNSPLHF
NA	TRBV29-1	NA	TRBJ1-1	TGCAGCGTTGAGCGTTCAGGGTTAATGGGAGCTTTCTTT	CSVERSGLMGAFF
NA	TRBV4-3	NA	TRBJ1-6	TGCGCCAGCGAGCTGGGGGCCGGCACGGGTTCACCCCTCCACTTT	CASELGAGTGSPLHF
TRBD1	TRBV9	NA	TRBJ2-4	TGTGCCAGCAGCCGGGACAGAAAAAACATTCAGTACTTC	CASSRDRKNIQYF
TRBD2	TRBV29-1	NA	TRBJ2-1	TGCAGCGTCCCTACCGGGACTAGCTTACACAATGAGCAGTTCTTC	CSVPTGTSLHNEQFF
NA	TRBV29-1	NA	TRBJ2-7	TGCAGCGTCGCAAAAACACTCTCCTACGAGCAGTACTTC	CSVAKTLSYEQYF
NA	TRBV12-5	NA	TRBJ1-5	TGTGCTAGTGGTGTACAGGGTGGTCAGCCCCAGCATTTT	CASGVQGGQPQHF
NA	TRBV5-6	NA	TRBJ2-4	TGTGCCAGCAGCTTGGCCGTGAGAGCCAAAAACATTCAGTACTTC	CASSLAVRAKNIQYF
TRBD1	TRBV5-1	few	TRBJ1-6	TGCGCCAGCAGTTTACAGGGGACAGTCCATAATTCACCCCTCCACTTT	CASSLQGTVHNSPLHF
NA	TRBV7-8	NA	TRBJ1-5	TGTGCCAGCAGCCTAATAGGGGGGGGCAATCAGCCCCAGCATTTT	CASSLIGGGNQPQHF
NA	TRBV5-1	NA	TRBJ1-1	TGCGCCAGCAGCTTGGCGGTGGGACGACAGCTCATTGAAGCTTTCTTT	CASSLAVGRQLIEAFF
TRBD1	TRBV7-3	NA	TRBJ2-7	TGTGCCAGCAGCGCCGGGACAGGGGAGCCCTACGAGCAGTACTTC	CASSAGTGEPYEQYF
NA	TRBV25-1	few	TRBJ2-5	TGTGCCAGCAGTGGGGATACATTTAAAGAGACCCAGTACTTC	CASSGDTFKETQYF
TRBD1	TRBV7-6	NA	TRBJ1-6	TGTGCCAGCAGCCCTGCCGGGACAGGGGATAATTCACCCCTCCACTTT	CASSPAGTGDNSPLHF
NA	TRBV5-1	NA	TRBJ2-3	TGCGCCAGCAGCCTCTGGGGCTCCCGCACAGATACGCAGTATTTT	CASSLWGSRTDTQYF
NA	TRBV5-1	NA	TRBJ2-7	TGCGCCAGCAGCTTGGTGGGTGAATCCTACGAGCAGTACTTC	CASSLVGESYEQYF
NA	TRBV6-1	many	TRBJ1-2	TGTGCCTGCCCGGACGGAATCTATGGCTACACCTTC	CACPDGIYGYTF
NA	TRBV7-8	few	TRBJ2-3	TGTGCCAGCAGCTCGACTAAGAGTGGGTACACAGATACGCAGTATTTT	CASSSTKSGYTDTQYF
NA	TRBV2	NA	TRBJ2-3	TGTGCCAGCAGTGAAGGTCAGGGAGCAGATACGCAGTATTTT	CASSEGQGADTQYF
NA	TRBV5-6	NA	TRBJ1-1	TGTGCCAGCAGCCCCTTGGATGGGGTGGGGAACACTGAAGCTTTCTTT	CASSPLDGVGNTEAFF
TRBD1	TRBV29-1	NA	TRBJ2-6	TGCAGCGTTGTTACAGGGGGATCCGGGGCCAACGTCCTGACTTTC	CSVVTGGSGANVLTF
NA	TRBV23-1	few	TRBJ2-7	TGCGCCAGCAGTCTAAATTTGGGGGACTACGAGCAGTACTTC	CASSLNLGDYEQYF
TRBD1	TRBV6-5	NA	TRBJ2-3	TGTGCCAGCAGTCCGGGACAGGACTACACAGATACGCAGTATTTT	CASSPGQDYTDTQYF
NA	TRBV29-1	NA	TRBJ1-1	TGCAGCTCCACCGGGTTAATGAACACTGAAGCTTTCTTT	CSSTGLMNTEAFF
NA	TRBV29-1	NA	TRBJ2-2	TGCAGCGTGGAGGGGGCGCGGGTCGGGGAGCTGTTTTTT	CSVEGARVGELFF
NA	TRBV30	NA	TRBJ1-4	TGTGCCTGGAGGGGTCCGACAGGCCGAGCGGAAAAACTGTTTTTT	CAWRGPTGRAEKLFF
NA	TRBV20-1	NA	TRBJ2-3	TGCAGTGCGAGCACAGATACGCAGTATTTT	CSASTDTQYF